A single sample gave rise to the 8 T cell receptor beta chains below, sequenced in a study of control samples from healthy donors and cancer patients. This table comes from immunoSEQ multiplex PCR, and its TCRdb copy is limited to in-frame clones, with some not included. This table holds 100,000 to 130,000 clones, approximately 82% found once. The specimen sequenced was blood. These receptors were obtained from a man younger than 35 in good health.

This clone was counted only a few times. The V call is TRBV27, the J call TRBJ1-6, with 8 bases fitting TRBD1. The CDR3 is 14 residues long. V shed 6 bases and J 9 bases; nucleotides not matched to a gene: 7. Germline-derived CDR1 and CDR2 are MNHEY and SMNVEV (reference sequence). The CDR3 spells CASSRTGWGSPLHF. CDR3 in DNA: TGTGCCAGCAGCCGGACAGGGTGGGGTTCACCCCTCCACTTT.

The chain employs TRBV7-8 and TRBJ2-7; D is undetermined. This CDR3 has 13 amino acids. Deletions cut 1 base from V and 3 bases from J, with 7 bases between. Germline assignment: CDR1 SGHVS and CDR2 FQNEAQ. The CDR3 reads CASSLGRLYEQYV. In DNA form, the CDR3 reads TGTGCCAGCAGCTTAGGACGGCTCTACGAGCAGTACGTC.

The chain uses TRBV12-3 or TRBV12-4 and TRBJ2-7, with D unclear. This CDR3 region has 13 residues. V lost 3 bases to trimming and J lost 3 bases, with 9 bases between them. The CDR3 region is CASSFKGSYEQYF. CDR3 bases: TGTGCCAGCAGTTTCAAGGGAAGCTACGAGCAGTACTTC.

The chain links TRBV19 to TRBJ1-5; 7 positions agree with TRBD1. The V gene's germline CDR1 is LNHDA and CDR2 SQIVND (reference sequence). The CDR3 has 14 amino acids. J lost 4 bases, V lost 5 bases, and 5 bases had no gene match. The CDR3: CASSDAGGNQPQHF. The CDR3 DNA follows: TGTGCCAGTAGTGACGCAGGGGGAAATCAGCCCCAGCATTTT.

As DNA, the CDR3 is TGTGCCATCAGTGAGTCAGGGTTCAATGAGCAGTTCTTC. Translation: CAISESGFNEQFF. The J gene is TRBJ2-1, the V gene TRBV10-3; D not certain. Germline V lookup: CDR1 ENHRY, CDR2 SYGVKD. The CDR3 covers 13 residues. Trimming removed 0 bases from V and 6 bases from J, with 6 bases in between.

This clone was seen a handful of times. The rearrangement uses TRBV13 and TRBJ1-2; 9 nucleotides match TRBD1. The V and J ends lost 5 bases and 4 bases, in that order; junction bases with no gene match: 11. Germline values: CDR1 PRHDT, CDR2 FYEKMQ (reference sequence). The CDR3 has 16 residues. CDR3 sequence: CASSAGRQGEGYGYTF. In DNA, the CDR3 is TGTGCCAGCAGCGCGGGGCGACAGGGGGAGGGCTATGGCTACACCTTC. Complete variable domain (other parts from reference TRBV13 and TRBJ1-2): AAGVIQSPRHLIKEKRETATLKCYPIPRHDTVYWYQQGPGQDPQFLISFYEKMQSDKGSIPDRFSAQQFSDYHSELNMSSLELGDSALYFCASSAGRQGEGYGYTFGSGTRLTVV.

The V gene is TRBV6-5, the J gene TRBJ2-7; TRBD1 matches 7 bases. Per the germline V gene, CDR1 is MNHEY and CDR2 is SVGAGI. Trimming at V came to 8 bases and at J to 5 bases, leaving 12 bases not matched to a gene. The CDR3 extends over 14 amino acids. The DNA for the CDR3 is TGTGCCAGCCGAAGCGACAGGGTTTTGGACGAGCAGTACTTC. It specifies CASRSDRVLDEQYF.

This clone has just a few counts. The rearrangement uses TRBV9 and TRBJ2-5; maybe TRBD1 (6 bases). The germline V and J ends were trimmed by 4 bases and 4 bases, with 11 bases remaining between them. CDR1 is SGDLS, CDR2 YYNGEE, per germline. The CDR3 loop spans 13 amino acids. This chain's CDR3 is CASSLSRGETQYF. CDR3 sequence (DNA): TGTGCCAGCAGCCTCAGCAGGGGAGAGACCCAGTACTTC.